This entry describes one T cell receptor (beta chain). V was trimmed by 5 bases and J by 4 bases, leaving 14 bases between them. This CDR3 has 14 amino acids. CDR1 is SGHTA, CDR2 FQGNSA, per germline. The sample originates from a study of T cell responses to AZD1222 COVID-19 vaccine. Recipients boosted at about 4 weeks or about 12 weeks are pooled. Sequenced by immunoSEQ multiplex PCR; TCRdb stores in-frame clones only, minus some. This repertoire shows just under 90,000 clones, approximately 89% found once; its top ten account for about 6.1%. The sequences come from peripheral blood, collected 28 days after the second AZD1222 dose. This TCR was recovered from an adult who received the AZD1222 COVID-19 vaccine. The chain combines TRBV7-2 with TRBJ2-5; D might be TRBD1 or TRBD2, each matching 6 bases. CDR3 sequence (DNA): TGTGCCAGCAGCGAGGAGGGGGGCCGAGAGACCCAGTACTTC. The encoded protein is CASSEEGGRETQYF.